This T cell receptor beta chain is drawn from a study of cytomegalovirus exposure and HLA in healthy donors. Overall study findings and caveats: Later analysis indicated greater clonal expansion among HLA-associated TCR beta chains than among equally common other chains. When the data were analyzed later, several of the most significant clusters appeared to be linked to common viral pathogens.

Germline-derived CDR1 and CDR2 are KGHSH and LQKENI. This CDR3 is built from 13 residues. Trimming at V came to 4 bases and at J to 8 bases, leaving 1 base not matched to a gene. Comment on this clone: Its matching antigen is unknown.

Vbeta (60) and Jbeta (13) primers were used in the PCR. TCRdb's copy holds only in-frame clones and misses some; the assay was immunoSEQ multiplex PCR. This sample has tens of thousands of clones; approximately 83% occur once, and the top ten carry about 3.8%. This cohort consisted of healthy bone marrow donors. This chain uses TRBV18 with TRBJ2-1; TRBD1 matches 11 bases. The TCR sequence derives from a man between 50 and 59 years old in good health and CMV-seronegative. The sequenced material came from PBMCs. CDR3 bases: TGTGCCAGCTCACGGACAGGGGGCCATGAGCAGTTCTTC. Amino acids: CASSRTGGHEQFF.